One and the same sample provided the 9 T cell receptor beta chains below, sequenced in a study of T cells expressing NK-cell markers. TCRdb reanalyzed the 5' RACE reads, giving one entry per CDR3 protein sequence and no DNA. This table lists 150,000 or so distinct CDR3 sequences. The specimen sequenced was blood T cells: a sorted CD56 or NKG2C T cell subset, CD4+ or CD8+ T cells, or bulk PBMC T cells (not recorded which). The source is a woman between 18 and 75 years old in good health.

The chain links TRBV5-1 to TRBJ1-1; checking the TCRdb D call of TRBD1 is not possible without DNA. Germline lookup yields CDR1 SGHRS and CDR2 YFSETQ. The CDR3 contains 15 residues. This CDR3 reads CASRRGGNANTEAFF.

The V call is TRBV6-5, the J call TRBJ1-3. Germline lookup yields CDR1 MNHEY and CDR2 SVGAGI. This CDR3 is built from 15 residues. This CDR3 reads CASSYSDSSGNTIYF.

The chain joins TRBV5-1 to TRBJ2-7; the D gene TCRdb calls, TRBD1, cannot be checked with no DNA. The CDR3 extends over 15 amino acids. Germline V gene sequence: CDR1 SGHRS, CDR2 YFSETQ. The CDR3 sequence: CASSWGDRSAYEQYF.

V usage is TRBV9 and J usage is TRBJ1-5; absent DNA, TCRdb's TRBD1 call cannot be checked. The length of the CDR3 is 15 residues. Germline V gene lookup returns CDR1 SGDLS and CDR2 YYNGEE. CDR3 residues: CASSWGTGEGQPQHF.

This chain connects TRBV6-1 to TRBJ2-7; TCRdb lists TRBD1, though no DNA is available to test this call. The CDR3 is made up of 14 amino acids. Germline values: CDR1 MNHNS, CDR2 SASEGT. This CDR3 is CASSESLVSYEQYF.

This rearrangement joins TRBV12-3 or TRBV12-4 to TRBJ1-5; lacking DNA, the TRBD1 call made by TCRdb goes unchecked. The CDR3 runs 14 residues. The CDR3 loop reads CASSLAGSRRQQHF.

The chain has TRBV2 and TRBJ2-4. CDR1 is SNHLY, CDR2 FYNNEI, per germline. This CDR3 has 14 residues. The CDR3 loop reads CASSDRTVKNIQYF.

The chain combines TRBV25-1 with TRBJ2-7. This CDR3 region has 15 residues. Germline V lookup: CDR1 MGHDK, CDR2 SYGVNS. The CDR3 is CASRSMRRGSYEQYF.

The chain recombines TRBV20-1 with TRBJ2-4; absent DNA, TCRdb's TRBD1 call cannot be checked. The CDR3 is 14 amino acids. Germline lookup yields CDR1 DFQATT and CDR2 SNEGSKA (reference sequence). The CDR3 sequence is CSASRDRHKNIQYF.